Presented here are 32 T cell receptor beta chains from one specimen sequenced in a study of response to subunit inactivated influenza vaccine. TCRdb fed the RT-PCR reads into MiXCR, producing one record per CDR3 protein. The table lists fewer than 350,000 distinct CDR3 sequences, 21% of them singletons. The input for sequencing was PBMCs from blood, taken roughly 20 months after vaccination. These receptors were obtained from a man aged 50-75 years who received an inactivated influenza vaccine.

This clonotype was recorded a few times. This chain links TRBV5-1 with TRBJ1-3; tentative D call: TRBD1 (6 bases). Germline CDR1 is SGHRS and CDR2 is YFSETQ. Trimming left V 4 bases short and J 1 base short, with 15 bases between. The CDR3 is 16 residues long. In DNA, the CDR3 is TGCGCCAGCAGCGTCCGACAGGTTTCTTCTGGAAACACCATATATTTT. Translation gives CASSVRQVSSGNTIYF.

There are a few counts of this clonotype. V gene TRBV13 combines with J gene TRBJ2-1, with TRBD2 matching over 10 bases. J gave up 6 bases and V 5 bases, and 10 bases lay outside the gene matches. Germline CDR1 PRHDT, CDR2 FYEKMQ (reference sequence). The CDR3 is 16 amino acids. The CDR3 sequence is CASSTRSGGGFNEQFF. CDR3 DNA: TGTGCCAGCAGCACTCGGAGCGGGGGGGGTTTCAATGAGCAGTTCTTC.

This chain links TRBV6-6 with TRBJ2-7; no reliable D call. Trimming cost V 3 bases and J 5 bases, with 8 bases left between them. The CDR3 sequence is 12 residues long. Germline values: CDR1 MNHNY, CDR2 SVGAGI (reference sequence). The CDR3 sequence: CASSYVSDEQYF. The CDR3 nucleotides are TGTGCCAGCAGTTATGTTTCCGACGAGCAGTACTTC.

This rearrangement joins TRBV27 to TRBJ2-3, with TRBD2 matching over 10 bases. CDR3 size: 16 residues. In germline, CDR1 is MNHEY, CDR2 SMNVEV (reference sequence). With 4 bases clipped from V and 4 bases from J, the junction kept 8 bases outside the gene matches. CDR3 DNA: TGTGCCAGCAGTTCCATTAGCGGGAGGAGGTCAGATACGCAGTATTTT. Protein: CASSSISGRRSDTQYF.

The chain uses TRBV27 and TRBJ2-3, with D uncertain. The CDR3 runs 18 residues. V was trimmed by 3 bases and J by 3 bases, leaving 22 bases between them. Germline-derived CDR1 and CDR2 are MNHEY and SMNVEV (reference sequence). The CDR3 loop is CASSFIFAAKHITDTQYF. The DNA for the CDR3 is TGTGCCAGCAGTTTTATATTCGCAGCTAAACATATAACAGATACGCAGTATTTT.

The V gene is TRBV6-2 or TRBV6-3, the J gene TRBJ2-7; 11 nucleotides match TRBD2. In germline, CDR1 is MNHEY, CDR2 SVGEGT. The junction had 7 bases not matched to a gene; V was cut back by 6 bases and J by 3 bases. The CDR3 consists of 15 residues. CDR3 DNA: TGTGCCAGCAGGGAAGGGACTAGCGGTCGCTACGAGCAGTACTTC. Translating gives CASREGTSGRYEQYF.

The chain has TRBV5-1 and TRBJ2-1; 15 bases are a match to TRBD2. CDR3 size: 17 residues. V lost 4 bases to trimming and J lost 6 bases; unmatched junction nucleotides: 8. Germline-derived CDR1 and CDR2 are SGHRS and YFSETQ. The CDR3 here is CASSHAGLAGGLNEQFF. The CDR3 nucleotides are TGCGCCAGCAGCCACGCCGGACTAGCGGGGGGGCTCAATGAGCAGTTCTTC. Full variable domain (remainder filled in from reference TRBV5-1 and TRBJ2-1): KAGVTQTPRYLIKTRGQQVTLSCSPISGHRSVSWYQQTPGQGLQFLFEYFSETQRNKGNFPGRFSGRQFSNSRSEMNVSTLELGDSALYLCASSHAGLAGGLNEQFFGPGTRLTVL.

For the CDR3, the DNA is TGTGCCAGCAGCAATCCTGGGGCCAACGTCCTGACTTTC. Its protein is CASSNPGANVLTF. The rearrangement uses TRBV7-6 and TRBJ2-6; no clear D. The V and J ends lost 5 bases and 2 bases respectively, with 4 bases between them. There are 13 residues in the CDR3. Germline V gene lookup returns CDR1 SGHVS and CDR2 FNYEAQ.

The rearrangement uses TRBV6-1 and TRBJ1-2; 10 bases map to TRBD1. Losses at the gene ends were 5 bases for V and 7 bases for J; bases not matched to a gene: 7. This CDR3 comprises 14 residues. Germline CDR1 MNHNS, CDR2 SASEGT. CDR3 coding DNA: TGTGCCAGCAGTCGAGTATGGGACAGGGGTGGCTACACCTTC. Amino acid sequence: CASSRVWDRGGYTF.

This clonotype turned up a few times. The rearrangement uses TRBV5-4 and TRBJ1-1; TRBD1 aligns across 8 bases. Losses at the gene ends were 4 bases for V and 10 bases for J; bases not matched to a gene: 18. The germline gives CDR1 SGHNT, CDR2 YYREEE (reference sequence). This CDR3 comprises 16 residues. CDR3 amino acids: CASSQGQDRIANGAFF. The CDR3 DNA follows: TGTGCCAGCAGCCAGGGACAGGACAGGATCGCGAATGGAGCTTTCTTT.

This rearrangement joins TRBV10-1 to TRBJ2-3, with 7 positions matching TRBD2. The CDR3 runs to 15 residues. From germline, CDR1 is WNHNN and CDR2 SYGVQD (reference sequence). V shed 2 bases, J shed 2 bases, and the junction held 4 bases outside the gene matches. CDR3 sequence reads: CASSEMRGYTDTQYF. Written as DNA, the CDR3 is TGCGCCAGCAGTGAGATGCGGGGGTACACAGATACGCAGTATTTT.

This clonotype was found a few times. The chain combines TRBV4-1 with TRBJ2-1; 12 bases agree with TRBD2. The V segment lost 4 bases and the J segment 7 bases; nucleotides outside the gene matches: 11. CDR1 MGHRA and CDR2 YSYEKL come from the germline V gene. This CDR3 comprises 17 residues. CDR3 sequence: CASSLAVLAGGKNEQFF. The CDR3 DNA is TGCGCCAGCAGCCTCGCGGTACTAGCGGGGGGTAAAAATGAGCAGTTCTTC.

V and J are TRBV6-1 and TRBJ1-5; the D is unclear. The CDR3 is made up of 15 amino acids. The V and J ends lost 3 bases and 0 bases respectively, with 9 bases between them. Per the germline V gene, CDR1 is MNHNS and CDR2 is SASEGT. Here the CDR3 reads CASSDHPDSNQPQHF. CDR3 DNA sequence: TGTGCCAGCAGTGATCATCCGGATAGCAATCAGCCCCAGCATTTT.

The V gene is TRBV4-3, the J gene TRBJ1-6; D not resolved. Germline CDR1 is LGHNA and CDR2 is YSLEER. The CDR3 sequence is 15 residues long. Trimming took off 0 bases at V and 15 bases at J, with 18 bases between the two ends. The CDR3 coding sequence is TGCGCCAGCAGCCAAGATTATTCCCCGGACCTCATCCTCCACTTT. Translation: CASSQDYSPDLILHF.

The rearrangement links TRBV4-2 to TRBJ2-2; possibly TRBD1 for D (6 bases). V lost 4 bases and J lost 6, with 18 bases in between. CDR1 and CDR2 (germline): LGHNA, YNFKEQ. The CDR3 extends over 16 amino acids. CDR3 sequence (DNA): TGTGCCAGCAGCCCCCGTCACAGGGTCGGGGCCGGGGAGCTGTTTTTT. This encodes CASSPRHRVGAGELFF.

The chain has TRBV4-3 and TRBJ2-1, with 11 bases aligning to TRBD2. Per the germline V gene, CDR1 is LGHNA and CDR2 is YSLEER. The CDR3 consists of 18 residues. Trimming cost V 0 bases and J 3 bases; bases outside gene matches: 7. CDR3 in DNA: TGCGCCAGCAGCCAAGAAAGTGGACTAGCGGGCCTCTACAATGAGCAGTTCTTC. Translation: CASSQESGLAGLYNEQFF.

This clonotype was counted only a few times. CDR3 DNA sequence: TGTGCCAGCAGCCCGTCCAGCAATAACTATGGCTACACCTTC. Translation gives CASSPSSNNYGYTF. The chain uses TRBV27 and TRBJ1-2; no definite D call. Germline lookup yields CDR1 MNHEY and CDR2 SMNVEV (reference sequence). This CDR3 comprises 14 residues. Trimming shortened V by 6 bases and J by 1 base, and 12 bases separated the two germline ends.

This clonotype was seen a handful of times. The chain uses TRBV30 and TRBJ2-1, with TRBD1 matching over 8 bases. V shed 2 bases, J shed 3 bases, and the junction held 6 bases outside the gene matches. This CDR3 comprises 15 residues. The germline V gene has CDR1 GTSNPN and CDR2 SVGIG (reference sequence). Here the CDR3 reads CAWSQSGGDYNEQFF. CDR3 DNA sequence: TGTGCCTGGAGTCAATCAGGGGGCGACTACAATGAGCAGTTCTTC.

This clonotype appeared a single time. The rearrangement uses TRBV12-3 or TRBV12-4 and TRBJ2-2, with TRBD2 as a possible D gene (5 bases). The CDR3 covers 14 residues. Between the trimmed V and J ends, which lost 5 bases and 6 bases, there was a span of 13 bases. CDR3 sequence: CASSPHNGAGELFF. DNA for the CDR3: TGTGCCAGCAGTCCCCACAACGGGGCCGGGGAGCTGTTTTTT.

This clonotype was observed a few times. This chain uses TRBV3-1 with TRBJ1-5; perhaps TRBD1 as D (5 bases). V was clipped by 1 base and J by 11 bases, with 18 bases between them. The CDR3 length is 15 residues. The germline CDR1 and CDR2 sequences are LGHDT and YNNKEL (reference sequence). CDR3 DNA sequence: TGTGCCAGCAGCCAAGTCCAGGGCCCCACCTGGGCCCAGCATTTT. It encodes CASSQVQGPTWAQHF. The variable domain in full, with the rest retrieved from reference TRBV3-1 and TRBJ1-5, is DTAVSQTPKYLVTQMGNDKSIKCEQNLGHDTMYWYKQDSKKFLKIMFSYNNKELIINETVPNRFSPKSPDKAHLNLHINSLELGDSAVYFCASSQVQGPTWAQHFGDGTRLSIL.

Here the CDR3 DNA reads TGTGCCAGCAGTTCTCCCCCGACAGGGGGAGGCTACACCTTC. Protein: CASSSPPTGGGYTF. J is TRBJ1-2 and V is TRBV28, with 9 positions matching TRBD1. The V segment lost 4 bases and the J segment 8 bases; nucleotides outside the gene matches: 8. The CDR3 spans 14 residues. CDR1 and CDR2 from the germline V gene are MDHEN and SYDVKM.

This clonotype was seen more than once but under ten times. The rearrangement joins TRBV12-3 or TRBV12-4 to TRBJ2-7; the D is unclear. V was trimmed by 2 bases and J by 0 bases, leaving 11 bases between them. This CDR3 comprises 15 residues. CDR3 in DNA: TGTGCCAGCAGTTTATCCCGGGCCCGCTCCTACGAGCAGTACTTC. Translation: CASSLSRARSYEQYF.

This clonotype was detected many times. The chain employs TRBV3-1 and TRBJ1-2; perhaps TRBD1 as D (6 bases). Germline-derived CDR1 and CDR2 are LGHDT and YNNKEL (reference sequence). V was clipped by 4 bases and J by 9 bases, with 18 bases between them. There are 14 residues in the CDR3. CDR3 in amino acids: CASSPTGQRMRYTF. In nucleotides, the CDR3 is TGTGCCAGCAGCCCAACAGGACAGAGAATGCGCTACACCTTC. Together with reference TRBV3-1 and TRBJ1-2, the CDR3 gives the full variable domain: DTAVSQTPKYLVTQMGNDKSIKCEQNLGHDTMYWYKQDSKKFLKIMFSYNNKELIINETVPNRFSPKSPDKAHLNLHINSLELGDSAVYFCASSPTGQRMRYTFGSGTRLTVV.

This clonotype was counted between two and nine times. The rearrangement links TRBV5-1 to TRBJ1-4; D unresolved. Trimming took 0 bases from V and 5 from J, leaving 17 bases between them. The CDR3 covers 17 residues. The germline gives CDR1 SGHRS, CDR2 YFSETQ. CDR3 coding DNA: TGCGCCAGCAGCTTGGAGGGCAGGCGGGGAATAAATGAAAAACTGTTTTTT. It is translated as CASSLEGRRGINEKLFF. Together with reference TRBV5-1 and TRBJ1-4, the CDR3 gives the full variable domain: KAGVTQTPRYLIKTRGQQVTLSCSPISGHRSVSWYQQTPGQGLQFLFEYFSETQRNKGNFPGRFSGRQFSNSRSEMNVSTLELGDSALYLCASSLEGRRGINEKLFFGSGTQLSVL.

This clonotype was detected a few times. The chain combines TRBV19 with TRBJ1-1; 9 bases fit TRBD1. This CDR3 is built from 15 residues. Germline lookup yields CDR1 LNHDA and CDR2 SQIVND (reference sequence). J lost 0 bases, V lost 6 bases, and 5 bases had no gene match. The CDR3 spells CASSGTGPMNTEAFF. CDR3 nucleotide sequence: TGTGCCAGTAGCGGGACAGGGCCCATGAACACTGAAGCTTTCTTT.

V is TRBV7-2 and J is TRBJ2-7; maybe TRBD2 (5 bases). The CDR3 contains 14 residues. V was trimmed by 1 base and J by 5 bases, leaving 12 bases between them. Looked up from germline, CDR1 is SGHTA and CDR2 is FQGNSA. In nucleotides, the CDR3 is TGTGCCAGCAGCTTAGGGGCTAGCTGGAACGAGCAGTACTTC. It yields the protein CASSLGASWNEQYF.

This chain uses TRBV27 with TRBJ1-4, with 7 bases that match TRBD1. Trimming cost V 5 bases and J 8 bases; bases outside gene matches: 17. The CDR3 has 17 residues. Per germline, CDR1 MNHEY and CDR2 SMNVEV (reference sequence). The CDR3 protein is CASSRIWGLETGEKLFF. The DNA for the CDR3 is TGTGCCAGCAGTAGGATATGGGGGTTGGAGACAGGGGAAAAACTGTTTTTT.

The chain combines TRBV7-2 with TRBJ2-1; D unresolved. This CDR3 is 13 amino acids long. V dropped 5 bases and J dropped 9 bases, with 14 bases sitting between them. The germline V gene encodes CDR1 SGHTA and CDR2 FQGNSA. CDR3 in amino acids: CASSLDGHGEQFF. The DNA of the CDR3 is TGTGCCAGCAGCCTGGACGGCCATGGTGAGCAGTTCTTC.

This clonotype appeared a few times. The V gene is TRBV9, the J gene TRBJ1-6; TRBD1 matches 8 bases. Unmatched junction bases numbered 12, after V lost 3 bases and J lost 13 bases. The CDR3 totals 15 residues. Germline V gene data show CDR1 as SGDLS and CDR2 as YYNGEE. CDR3 sequence (DNA): TGTGCCAGCAGCGAGACAGGGGTTCTTCGTTCGCCCCTCCACTTT. Amino acids: CASSETGVLRSPLHF.

CDR3 sequence (DNA): TGTGCCAGCAGCCCAAGCCGGGACAGGATGAACACTGAAGCTTTCTTT. Its protein product is CASSPSRDRMNTEAFF. This chain links TRBV7-8 with TRBJ1-1; TRBD1 matches at 8 bases. This CDR3 is built from 16 residues. Germline V gene lookup returns CDR1 SGHVS and CDR2 FQNEAQ. The J segment lost 0 bases and the V segment lost 5 bases, leaving 8 bases of the junction unmatched.

The chain combines TRBV4-1 with TRBJ1-5, with 9 positions matching TRBD1. Germline V lookup: CDR1 MGHRA, CDR2 YSYEKL. Trimming cost V 6 bases and J 5 bases; bases outside gene matches: 11. The CDR3 runs to 16 residues. The CDR3 DNA reads as TGCGCCAGCAGTGGTTTGGGACAGGGTCGGGATCAGCCCCAGCATTTT. Its translation: CASSGLGQGRDQPQHF.

This clonotype has a handful of counts. V gene TRBV7-2 combines with J gene TRBJ1-5; 8 nucleotides line up with TRBD1. Germline trimming cut 5 bases from V and 6 bases from J; bases unmatched to any gene: 9. This CDR3 comprises 15 residues. In germline, CDR1 is SGHTA, CDR2 FQGNSA. The CDR3 reads CASSLRQGPAQPQHF. The DNA of the CDR3 is TGTGCCAGCAGCCTCCGACAGGGGCCGGCTCAGCCCCAGCATTTT.